This entry is about one T cell receptor (beta chain). Its antigen is currently not known. Nothing much larger sits one base from this clone, and base qualities are not available. The donors were some 39 Caucasian individuals from Russia, aged roughly 6 to 100 years, who were systemically healthy. Roughly 11 milliliters of peripheral blood were drawn from each donor into EDTA-treated Vacutainer tubes. Ficoll-Paque density-gradient centrifugation was used to isolate PBMCs, with at least 7 million obtained per sample. Trizol reagent was used to extract total RNA from the PBMCs, yielding at least 5 micrograms per sample. For every donor, an aliquot of PBMCs went through flow cytometry to measure the percentages of naive CD45RAhigh/CD27high T cells. These data belong to a study of blood T cells in healthy people across ages (dated by TCRdb to the mid-2010s). Broadly, across the study: In model experiments, template switching captured about one uniquely barcoded TCR beta cDNA molecule for every two T cells. The study measured age-related changes in TCR beta repertoire diversity using deep sequencing normalized with unique cDNA molecular identifiers. The donors were divided into four age groups: young (average around 17 years), middle-aged (about 39), aged (approximately 62) and long-lived (nearly 85). Donors of different ages were randomly distributed across sequencing lanes to avoid experimental bias. Using the same blood draw, the study looked at two additional independent replicas of 1 million unique cDNA reads for two donors, one aged 18 to 30 and the other aged 80 or older. Study-wide conclusions, independent of this receptor: Total diversity estimates from one million sequenced T cells were considered lower bounds and underestimates. Observed TCR beta diversity per million T cells fell roughly linearly with age, and a significant reduction was already apparent by age about 43. Observed TCR beta diversity correlated strongly with the percentage of naive T cells measured by flow cytometry. Compared with the aged group, more naive CD4+ T cells, fewer expanded clones and increased TCR diversity were shown by the long-lived group, suggesting age selection. Bulk unsorted PBMC profiling prevented conclusive comparison of naive and antigen-experienced compartments. Donor CMV infection status was unknown, potentially confounding age-related changes in expanded clonotypes.

Library generation was performed with 5' RACE. The run used an Illumina HiSeq 2500. The second PCR ran for about 7 to 11 cycles and used a J-beta primer mix along with a sample-barcoded 5' primer. A template-switch 5' adaptor carrying 12 random nucleotides introduced a unique molecular identifier onto each TCR beta cDNA molecule. At least 2.5 million CDR3-containing paired-end reads were obtained from each sample. First-strand cDNA was synthesized from all RNA with the Mint cDNA synthesis kit, primed by a TRBC-specific oligonucleotide. Following uracil-DNA glycosylase treatment, a first 18-cycle PCR with universal primers M1SS and BC2_uni_R was performed on all cDNA. As for how the authors treated the data: Each sample was normalized by randomly selecting 1 million high-quality reads, each carrying a distinct molecular identifier. Instead of being binned into consensus sequences, reads that shared molecular identifiers were thrown out. MiTCR, with a Q25 quality threshold and the strictest error-elimination algorithm, was used for CDR3 identification, clonotype clustering and error correction. A nonparametric unseen species model using Euler transformation provided a lower-bound estimate of total TCR beta diversity. The public reads were reprocessed in TCRdb via fastp at Q25 and MiXCR, keeping in-frame beta chains. CDR3 protein sequences are deduplicated, and each keeps its most common genes and DNA. The V and J calls and clone size come from TCRdb's table, not from the authors' own analysis. The sample records about 1.5 million distinct CDR3 sequences, 40% to 45% of which are singletons. The leading ten clones occupy over 3.5% of the sample.

Source material: blood. This receptor was taken from a woman aged 18-29 years in good health.

The encoded CDR3 is CSARGMGNEQFF. The nucleotide sequence reads as follows: TGCAGTGCTCGAGGGATGGGGAATGAGCAGTTCTTC. The chain employs TRBV20-1 and TRBJ2-1; tentative D gene TRBD2, with 5 bases matching. The germline V gene (reference sequence) yields DFQATT for CDR1 and SNEGSKA for CDR2. Cut back by 5 bases and 7 bases, the V and J ends lie 12 bases apart. The CDR3 holds 12 amino acids from the cysteine to the phenylalanine. The entry retains the CDR3 DNA only, 36 bases that are in frame from base 1.